These 9 T cell receptor beta chains originate from one sample sequenced in a study of blood T cell repertoires in COVID-19 (dated by TCRdb to the early 2020s). Receptor libraries were prepared by the immunoSEQ multiplex PCR assay. In its TCRdb copy, this immuneACCESS table keeps in-frame sequences only and misses some clones. Where compared with another copy, unresolved V genes explain less than half of these, and the others have no known cause. The table for this sample lists 87,000 or so clones; under 85% of them were counted only once. Clones ranked in the top ten supply more than 2% of the sample. The sequenced material came from peripheral blood. Receptor source: a woman aged 70 to 79 with acute or convalescent COVID-19.

Details on this clone: The sample has other DNA sequences that encode this CDR3 too. The genes are TRBV5-1 and TRBJ1-1; D is undetermined. Trimming removed 2 bases from V and 0 bases from J, with 5 bases in between. Germline CDR1 reads SGHRS; CDR2 reads YFSETQ. This CDR3 has 13 residues. This CDR3 is CASSLAVNTEAFF. The CDR3, as DNA: TGCGCCAGCAGCTTAGCGGTGAACACTGAAGCTTTCTTT.

The V gene is TRBV5-1, the J gene TRBJ1-1, with TRBD1 as a possible D gene (5 bases). The CDR3 covers 15 residues. Germline V gene sequence: CDR1 SGHRS, CDR2 YFSETQ. V lost 0 bases and J lost 4, with 13 bases in between. The CDR3 is CASSLEVQGTTEAFF. The CDR3 coding sequence is TGCGCCAGCAGCTTGGAGGTGCAGGGCACCACTGAAGCTTTCTTT. The full variable domain, its missing parts supplied by reference TRBV5-1 and TRBJ1-1, is KAGVTQTPRYLIKTRGQQVTLSCSPISGHRSVSWYQQTPGQGLQFLFEYFSETQRNKGNFPGRFSGRQFSNSRSEMNVSTLELGDSALYLCASSLEVQGTTEAFFGQGTRLTVV.

The chain employs TRBV6-5 and TRBJ1-1; D is undetermined. This CDR3 has 15 amino acids. The germline V gene encodes CDR1 MNHEY and CDR2 SVGAGI. V lost 6 bases and J 3 bases, leaving 17 bases between the germline ends. CDR3 loop: CASSGPSREDTEAFF. The CDR3 DNA reads as TGTGCCAGCAGCGGACCCTCCCGGGAGGACACTGAAGCTTTCTTT.

CDR3 DNA sequence: TGTGCCAGCAGTAAACCCTTCAGGGGGATGAGCAATCAGCCCCAGCATTTT. It translates to CASSKPFRGMSNQPQHF. The chain recombines TRBV28 with TRBJ1-5; 7 nucleotides agree with TRBD1. Germline CDR1 MDHEN, CDR2 SYDVKM. The V gene end was trimmed by 5 bases and the J gene end by 1 base; junction bases not matched to a gene: 11. The CDR3 has 17 residues.

The genes are TRBV3-1 (or the pseudogene TRBV3-2) and TRBJ2-7; possible D gene TRBD2, 6 bases. Trimming took 4 bases from V and 7 from J, leaving 11 bases between them. Germline V gene sequence: CDR1 LGHDT, CDR2 YNNKEL (reference sequence). The CDR3 loop spans 12 amino acids. The CDR3, as DNA: TGTGCCAGCAGCCGGAGGGGAGAGGAGCAGTACTTC. As protein: CASSRRGEEQYF.

The rearrangement uses TRBV4-1 and TRBJ1-1; D is ambiguous. The CDR3 contains 15 residues. Trimming pared 1 base from V and 4 bases from J, leaving 13 bases between. Per the germline V gene, CDR1 is MGHRA and CDR2 is YSYEKL. CDR3 bases: TGCGCCAGCAGCCAAGTGGCGGCAGCGAGCACTGAAGCTTTCTTT. It is translated as CASSQVAAASTEAFF.

The V and J genes are TRBV28 and TRBJ1-3; TRBD1 agrees at 9 bases. CDR1 MDHEN and CDR2 SYDVKM come from the germline V gene. V shed 5 bases, J shed 0 bases, and the junction held 8 bases outside the gene matches. CDR3 length: 17 amino acids. The CDR3 DNA reads TGTGCCAGCAGTACCTTACAGGGGGCTTACTCTGGAAACACCATATATTTT. Its protein product is CASSTLQGAYSGNTIYF.

The chain is built from TRBV28 and TRBJ2-2; 8 bases map to TRBD1. The J segment lost 4 bases and the V segment lost 4 bases, leaving 5 bases of the junction unmatched. Germline V gene data show CDR1 as MDHEN and CDR2 as SYDVKM. CDR3 length: 15 residues. The CDR3 protein is CASSYLDRVTGELFF. As DNA, the CDR3 is TGTGCCAGCAGTTATCTGGACAGGGTCACCGGGGAGCTGTTTTTT.

The gene calls are TRBV29-1 and TRBJ1-3; 8 bases are shared with TRBD1. This CDR3 comprises 13 residues. Trimming took 7 bases from V and 3 from J; bases not matched to a gene: 5. From germline, CDR1 is SQVTM and CDR2 ANQGSEA. The CDR3 DNA reads as TGCAGCGGACGCAGGGGGCTTGGAAACACCATATATTTT. Its protein product is CSGRRGLGNTIYF.